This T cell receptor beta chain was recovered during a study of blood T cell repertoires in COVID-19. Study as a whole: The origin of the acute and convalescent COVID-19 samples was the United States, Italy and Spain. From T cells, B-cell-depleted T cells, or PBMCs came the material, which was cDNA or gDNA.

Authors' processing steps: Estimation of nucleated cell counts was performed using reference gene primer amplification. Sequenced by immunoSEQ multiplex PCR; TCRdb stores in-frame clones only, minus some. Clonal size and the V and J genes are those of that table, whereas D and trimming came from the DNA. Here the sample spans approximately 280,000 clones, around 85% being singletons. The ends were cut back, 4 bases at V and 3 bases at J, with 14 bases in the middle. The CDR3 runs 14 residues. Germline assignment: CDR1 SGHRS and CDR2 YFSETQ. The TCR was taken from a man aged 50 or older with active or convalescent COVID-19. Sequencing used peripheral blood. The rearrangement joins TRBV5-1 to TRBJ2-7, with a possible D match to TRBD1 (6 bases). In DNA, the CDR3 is TGCGCCAGCAGCGCCATGGGACAAGGCTACGAGCAGTACTTC. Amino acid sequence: CASSAMGQGYEQYF.